These 28 T cell receptor beta chains were all obtained from the same sample, sequenced in a study of T cells in Graves' hyperthyroidism and ophthalmopathy. From RNA transcripts, TCR beta CDR3 regions were amplified. The HTBI set primed first-round TCR CDR3 RT-PCR. TCRdb passed the multiplex PCR reads through MiXCR, listing each CDR3 protein once. Of 600,000 to 650,000 distinct CDR3 sequences listed, roughly 15% are singletons. Material: blood. The receptor set was obtained from a woman aged 25-40 years with Graves' hyperthyroidism.

This clonotype has at least ten counts. The rearrangement uses TRBV6-1 and TRBJ2-3; TRBD1 matches at 8 bases. This CDR3 is 16 amino acids long. CDR1 is MNHNS, CDR2 SASEGT, per germline. Unmatched junction bases numbered 11, after V lost 4 bases and J lost 5 bases. In DNA, the CDR3 is TGTGCCAGCAGTGCCCTACAGGGGGGAGCAAGAGATACGCAGTATTTT. This translates into CASSALQGGARDTQYF.

This clonotype was seen many times. The chain combines TRBV6-1 with TRBJ1-2, with D unresolved. CDR1 and CDR2 from the germline V gene are MNHNS and SASEGT. The CDR3 covers 14 residues. Between the trimmed V and J ends, which lost 6 bases and 3 bases, there was a span of 14 bases. The CDR3 DNA is TGTGCCAGCAGATCCCAGGTTCGGCACTATGGCTACACCTTC. Protein product: CASRSQVRHYGYTF.

V gene TRBV7-2 combines with J gene TRBJ2-1; 16 bases map to TRBD2. The CDR3 runs 13 residues. Germline V gives CDR1 SGHTA, CDR2 FQGNSA. V gave up 5 bases and J gave up 15 bases; unmatched junction bases: 4. DNA for the CDR3: TGTGCCAGCAGCCCGGGACTAGCGGGGGGGCGGTTCTTC. It encodes CASSPGLAGGRFF. Full variable domain (missing parts from reference TRBV7-2 and TRBJ2-1): GAGVSQSPSNKVTEKGKDVELRCDPISGHTALYWYRQSLGQGLEFLIYFQGNSAPDKSGLPSDRFSAERTGGSVSTLTIQRTQQEDSAVYLCASSPGLAGGRFFGPGTRLTVL.

There are a few counts of this clonotype. The chain is built from TRBV24-1 and TRBJ2-1; 14 nucleotides line up with TRBD2. Germline V lookup: CDR1 KGHDR, CDR2 SFDVKD. The CDR3 spans 15 residues. V was pared by 8 bases and J by 5 bases, with 4 bases of the junction left unmatched. The CDR3 DNA reads TGTGCCACCACAGGGGGACTAGCGGGAGACAATGAGCAGTTCTTC. Translation gives CATTGGLAGDNEQFF.

This clonotype has ten or more counts. V and J are TRBV29-1 and TRBJ2-7; 8 bases line up with TRBD1. Germline CDR1 and CDR2: SQVTM and ANQGSEA. This CDR3 region has 13 residues. Trimming cost V 4 bases and J 5 bases; bases outside gene matches: 7. CDR3 residues: CSVGRGQGDEQYF. DNA for the CDR3: TGCAGCGTTGGGCGCGGACAGGGAGACGAGCAGTACTTC.

In this sample, this clonotype turned up many times. V usage is TRBV6-6 and J usage is TRBJ2-7; 10 bases align to TRBD1. Germline values: CDR1 MNHNY, CDR2 SVGAGI (reference sequence). The CDR3 is 15 residues long. After removal of 0 bases from V and 5 bases from J, the junction contained 4 bases not matched to a gene. CDR3 protein: CASSYSKDRGDEQYF. Here the CDR3 DNA reads TGTGCCAGCAGTTACTCAAAGGACAGGGGGGACGAGCAGTACTTC.

This clonotype has only a few counts. This chain connects TRBV10-3 to TRBJ2-1; TRBD1 might be the D (5 bases). Germline V lookup: CDR1 ENHRY, CDR2 SYGVKD. V lost 5 bases, J lost 7 bases, and 9 bases lay in between. The CDR3 totals 12 residues. The CDR3 here is CAISLQGNEQFF. DNA of the CDR3: TGTGCCATCAGTCTCCAGGGTAATGAGCAGTTCTTC.

CDR3 region: CASSPAQWTGRNTGELFF. The CDR3 DNA reads as TGTGCCAGCAGTCCCGCTCAATGGACAGGGCGGAACACCGGGGAGCTGTTTTTT. The rearrangement links TRBV6-1 to TRBJ2-2, with 8 bases that match TRBD1. The ends lost 5 bases at V and 1 base at J; junction bases unmatched: 12. The length of the CDR3 is 18 residues. CDR1 and CDR2 from the germline V gene are MNHNS and SASEGT.

The chain links TRBV5-4 to TRBJ2-3; TRBD1 aligns across 9 bases. Germline CDR1 is SGHNT and CDR2 is YYREEE (reference sequence). The CDR3 contains 17 residues. V lost 2 bases, J lost 3 bases, and 10 bases stayed unmatched. The DNA for the CDR3 is TGTGCCAGCAGCTTCCCGGGACAGGGCCTAGGGACAGATACGCAGTATTTT. Translating gives CASSFPGQGLGTDTQYF.

The rearrangement links TRBV28 to TRBJ1-5, with D maybe TRBD1 (6 bases). Germline V gene sequence: CDR1 MDHEN, CDR2 SYDVKM. Trimming took off 6 bases at V and 1 base at J, with 13 bases between the two ends. CDR3 length equals 15 residues. DNA of the CDR3: TGTGCCAGCAGAGAAGGACAGCGAAGCAATCAGCCCCAGCATTTT. Translation gives CASREGQRSNQPQHF.

This clonotype showed up many times. V gene TRBV28 combines with J gene TRBJ2-7; 8 positions match TRBD1. The germline CDR1 and CDR2 sequences are MDHEN and SYDVKM. This CDR3 has 16 residues. Unmatched junction bases numbered 15, after V lost 6 bases and J lost 5 bases. The CDR3 coding sequence is TGTGCCAGCAGCTCCTCCAGGGGGCGCGTATTCCACGAGCAGTACTTC. Translating it yields CASSSSRGRVFHEQYF.

This chain connects TRBV20-1 to TRBJ2-6, with D tentatively TRBD2 (5 bases). CDR1 is DFQATT, CDR2 SNEGSKA, per germline (reference sequence). The CDR3 sequence is 16 residues long. Trimming removed 5 bases at V and 0 bases at J, with 14 bases between. This CDR3 is CSAPGLQNSGANVLTF. CDR3 DNA sequence: TGCAGTGCTCCAGGACTCCAAAACTCTGGGGCCAACGTCCTGACTTTC.

V usage is TRBV7-3 and J usage is TRBJ1-1; D remains ambiguous. This CDR3 region has 14 residues. Trimming pared 5 bases from V and 3 bases from J, leaving 13 bases between. The germline gives CDR1 SGHTA, CDR2 FQGTGA. Written as DNA, the CDR3 is TGTGCCAGCAGCATTAACGGGCCGCACACTGAAGCTTTCTTT. Translating it yields CASSINGPHTEAFF.

On this clonotype: The junction does not match germline at one end; this may be a read error. The chain is built from TRBV12-3 or TRBV12-4 and TRBJ2-3; unclear D gene. This CDR3 comprises 13 residues. CDR3 DNA sequence: TGTTCCAGCACTGTAAACCAAGGGAATACGCAGTATTTT. This gives the protein CSSTVNQGNTQYF.

Worth noting for this clonotype: A single base separates this from a much larger clone, so it may be a read error. The chain couples TRBV12-3 or TRBV12-4 to TRBJ2-7; D unclear. V dropped 6 bases and J dropped 7 bases, with 10 bases sitting between them. The CDR3 spans 11 residues. CDR3 coding DNA: TGTGCCAGCAGGCCGGGTCGGGAGCAGTACTTC. Residues: CASRPGREQYF.

The rearrangement links TRBV5-1 to TRBJ2-1; 14 bases are shared with TRBD2. The CDR3 loop spans 17 amino acids. V gave up 0 bases and J gave up 6 bases; unmatched junction bases: 5. Germline lookup yields CDR1 SGHRS and CDR2 YFSETQ. The CDR3 sequence is CASSLGLAGGPSNEQFF. In nucleotides, the CDR3 is TGCGCCAGCAGCTTGGGACTAGCGGGAGGGCCTAGCAATGAGCAGTTCTTC. The full variable domain, in which reference TRBV5-1 and TRBJ2-1 provide the parts outside the CDR3, is KAGVTQTPRYLIKTRGQQVTLSCSPISGHRSVSWYQQTPGQGLQFLFEYFSETQRNKGNFPGRFSGRQFSNSRSEMNVSTLELGDSALYLCASSLGLAGGPSNEQFFGPGTRLTVL.

The V and J genes are TRBV10-3 and TRBJ2-1, with 8 bases matching TRBD1. This CDR3 spans 15 amino acids. Looked up from germline, CDR1 is ENHRY and CDR2 is SYGVKD. V lost 6 bases, J lost 7 bases, and 11 bases stayed unmatched. DNA for the CDR3: TGTGCCATCAGCTACGGACAGGGTTTAAAAAATGAGCAGTTCTTC. As protein: CAISYGQGLKNEQFF.

The genes are TRBV20-1 and TRBJ2-7; no reliable D call. The CDR3 sequence is 15 residues long. V was cut by 0 bases and J by 3 bases, with 15 bases left in between. CDR1 and CDR2 (germline): DFQATT, SNEGSKA (reference sequence). Written as DNA, the CDR3 is TGCAGTGCTAGAGATTCTCGCCTGCCCGACTACGAGCAGTACTTC. Protein: CSARDSRLPDYEQYF.

This clonotype was observed a handful of times. This rearrangement joins TRBV15 to TRBJ2-3; weak D call: TRBD2 (6 bases). The CDR3 is 14 residues long. The germline gives CDR1 LNHNV, CDR2 YYDKDF (reference sequence). The V end lost 1 base, the J end lost 3 bases, and 8 bases lay between the germline ends. CDR3 bases: TGTGCCACCAGCAGAGGGAGGGGAACAGATACGCAGTATTTT. This gives the protein CATSRGRGTDTQYF. Filled out from reference TRBV15 and TRBJ2-3, the complete variable domain reads DAMVIQNPRYQVTQFGKPVTLSCSQTLNHNVMYWYQQKSSQAPKLLFHYYDKDFNNEADTPDNFQSRRPNTSFCFLDIRSPGLGDTAMYLCATSRGRGTDTQYFGPGTRLTVL.

This clonotype occurred many times. The rearrangement links TRBV6-1 to TRBJ2-1, with D unresolved. Trimming pared 8 bases from V and 2 bases from J, leaving 16 bases between. Germline values: CDR1 MNHNS, CDR2 SASEGT. CDR3 length: 15 residues. The CDR3 nucleotides are TGTGCCAGCTCAACAAGAGTCGTCGCCTACAATGAGCAGTTCTTC. Its translation: CASSTRVVAYNEQFF.

This clonotype occurred many times. The chain combines TRBV12-5 with TRBJ2-5; D is unclear. Per germline, CDR1 LGHNT and CDR2 FRNRAP. Trimming pared 1 base from V and 5 bases from J, leaving 8 bases between. The CDR3 length is 13 residues. The CDR3, as DNA: TGTGCTAGTGGTTTGGAGGCGACGGAGACCCAGTACTTC. Protein: CASGLEATETQYF.

This clonotype has ten or more counts. CDR3 loop: CASRLAGGVDEQFF. CDR3 DNA: TGTGCCAGCAGACTAGCGGGGGGGGTGGATGAGCAGTTCTTC. The chain couples TRBV2 to TRBJ2-1, with 13 bases matching TRBD2. This CDR3 has 14 residues. Trimming at V came to 6 bases and at J to 8 bases, leaving 4 bases not matched to a gene. Germline V lookup: CDR1 SNHLY, CDR2 FYNNEI.

This clonotype came up a few times. At one end the junction does not follow the germline gene, possibly because of a read error. This chain joins TRBV7-3 and TRBJ2-2; the D gene is possibly TRBD2 (5 bases). Germline V lookup: CDR1 SGHTA, CDR2 FQGTGA. This CDR3 spans 13 amino acids. DNA of the CDR3: TGTGCCAACAGCTTAGCGCCGACCGGGGAGCTGTTTTTT. Its protein product is CANSLAPTGELFF.

This clonotype was counted at least ten times. The J gene is TRBJ2-7, the V gene TRBV27, with 12 bases matching TRBD2. The CDR3 extends over 19 amino acids. With 5 bases clipped from V and 0 bases from J, the junction kept 14 bases outside the gene matches. CDR1 is MNHEY, CDR2 SMNVEV, per germline (reference sequence). In DNA form, the CDR3 reads TGTGCCAGCAGTCCGAGTCGGACTAGCGGGATAGAGGCCTCCTACGAGCAGTACTTC. It yields the protein CASSPSRTSGIEASYEQYF.

V is TRBV28 and J is TRBJ1-6; D possibly corresponds to TRBD1 (5 bases). This CDR3 contains 15 residues. Germline loops: CDR1 MDHEN, CDR2 SYDVKM. The V and J ends lost 7 bases and 1 base respectively, with 11 bases between them. The CDR3 DNA sequence: TGTGCCAGCAATCAGGGTGGTTCCTATAATTCACCCCTCCACTTT. Protein: CASNQGGSYNSPLHF.

In its sample, this clonotype was seen many times. The rearrangement uses TRBV12-3 or TRBV12-4 and TRBJ1-5; D is perhaps TRBD1 (6 bases). V was cut by 7 bases and J by 7 bases, with 14 bases left in between. This CDR3 region has 13 residues. The CDR3 loop is CASTNREGQPQHF. CDR3 DNA sequence: TGTGCCAGCACCAACAGGGAAGGACAGCCCCAGCATTTT.

A word on this clonotype: With a much larger clone just one base away, this may be a read error. CDR3: CASSCTASNYGYTF. The CDR3 region has the DNA TGTGCCAGCAGTTGCACCGCTTCTAACTATGGCTACACCTTC. The V and J genes are TRBV12-3 or TRBV12-4 and TRBJ1-2, with D unresolved. This CDR3 comprises 14 residues. The V end was cut by 4 bases, the J end by 0 bases, with 9 bases between.

The rearrangement joins TRBV4-3 to TRBJ2-5; 7 positions match TRBD2. The CDR3 runs to 17 residues. Per the germline V gene, CDR1 is LGHNA and CDR2 is YSLEER. Trimming at V came to 3 bases and at J to 2 bases, leaving 12 bases not matched to a gene. DNA for the CDR3: TGCGCCAGCAGCCACCCCATGGGGGAGGGTGTACAAGAGACCCAGTACTTC. Translated, it gives CASSHPMGEGVQETQYF.